This T cell receptor (beta chain) was sequenced in a study of identical twins (dated by TCRdb to the mid-2010s). About the investigation overall: To test whether fetal clonotypes persist, this study deep-sequenced TCR alpha and beta repertoires from monozygotic twins, from unrelated adults of various ages, and from cord blood. To rule out contamination, replicate twin experiments were performed at different times with different library preparation protocols. Overall results and qualifications from the work: Out-of-frame TCR alpha sequences shared between twins showed an excess of low generation-probability sequences compared with coincidental sharing between unrelated individuals. The excess sharing between twins in beta out-of-frame sequences was weaker because fewer shared sequences reduced the signal-to-noise ratio. Because the same donors could not be followed over many years, conclusions were based on cross-sectional statistical analysis. Zero-insertion analyses could be partly confounded by invariant T cells such as MAIT and iNKT, though diverse VJ usage argued against such confounding for most clonotypes. In monozygotic twins, recombination models systematically underestimated out-of-frame TCR alpha sharing, but the models matched the sharing seen between unrelated individuals. Abundant cord blood beta clonotypes had fewer insertions, young adult naive repertoires showed a similar but weaker trend, and memory repertoires showed no such trend.

All donors were healthy Caucasians. Three pairs of female monozygotic twins, all aged 18 to 29 years, were included in the twin cohort. CD4+ and CD8+ T cell populations were isolated with positive isolation kits from Invitrogen. V lost 6 bases and J lost 7 bases, and the count of bases not matched to a germline gene is 5. From a lookup of the germline V gene (reference sequence), CDR1 and CDR2 are LGHDT and YNNKEL. From cysteine to phenylalanine, the CDR3 is 14 amino acids long. Here the CDR3 DNA is all that survives: 42 bases in frame from base 1. Points on this clonotype: Its recognized antigen is unknown. No base-level quality is on record; no much larger clone is a single base apart.

The method behind the library was 5' RACE. These reads were obtained on an Illumina HiSeq 2000. Template switching introduced a universal primer binding site; the final cDNA contained a unique molecular identifier, enabling accurate counting of TCR cDNA molecules. First-strand cDNA for TCR alpha and beta chains was synthesized from specific primers in the conserved constant-segment region. To control for contamination, every cDNA library was double barcoded, receiving both a SMART-Mk sample barcode and Illumina barcodes. TruSeq adapter sequences, together with Illumina sample barcodes, were added in two successive PCR steps. Sequencing of the TCR alpha and beta cDNA libraries was done on the Illumina HiSeq platform using custom primers. Turning to the authors' computational methods: MiGEC was used to process raw reads and extract unique molecular identifiers, and MiXCR was used to find CDR3 positions. Recombination models were inferred per individual with the repgenHMM and IGoR tools using an EM algorithm. Shared clonotypes were analyzed with the tcR package in R, and sharing was normalized by the product of cloneset sizes. Out-of-frame nonproductive sequences were analyzed to study raw recombination free of thymic and clonal selection effects. The public reads were run again by TCRdb, first through fastp at Q25 and then through MiXCR, and only productive beta chains were kept. When rows share a CDR3 protein, they turn into one entry using the most common DNA and genes. V and J calls and clone size were set by TCRdb, not the authors. The table for this sample lists roughly 350,000 distinct CDR3 sequences; about 12% of them were counted only once. The top ten hold roughly 7.8% of the sample.

The sample was also reused in another study, on yellow fever vaccine responses in identical twins. In that second paper, the authors write: The authors reported that the T cell response to vaccination in identical twins appeared partly convergent and partly personalized. In identical twins, the study followed T cell clones that responded to the vaccine with precision.

The V and J segments used are TRBV3-1 and TRBJ1-6, with 8 bases in between that match TRBD1. The sequenced sample was CD8+ T cells sorted from blood. The TCR comes from a woman between 18 and 30 years old in good health. The CDR3 here reads CASRKDRVNSPLHF. The DNA is as follows: TGTGCCAGCAGGAAGGACAGGGTCAATTCACCCCTCCACTTT.